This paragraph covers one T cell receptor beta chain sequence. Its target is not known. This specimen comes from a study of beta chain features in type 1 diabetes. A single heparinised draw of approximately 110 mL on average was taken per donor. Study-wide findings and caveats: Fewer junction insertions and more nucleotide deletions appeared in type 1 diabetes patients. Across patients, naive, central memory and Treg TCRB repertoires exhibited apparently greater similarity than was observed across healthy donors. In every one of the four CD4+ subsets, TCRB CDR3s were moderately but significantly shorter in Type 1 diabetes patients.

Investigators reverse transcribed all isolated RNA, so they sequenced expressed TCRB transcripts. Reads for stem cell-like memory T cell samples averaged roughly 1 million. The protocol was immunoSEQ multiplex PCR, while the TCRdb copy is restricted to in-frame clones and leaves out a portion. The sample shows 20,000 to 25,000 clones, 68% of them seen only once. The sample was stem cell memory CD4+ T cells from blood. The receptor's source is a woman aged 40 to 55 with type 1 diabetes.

CDR3 sequence: CASSLTQGGSRQPQHF. Written as DNA, the CDR3 is TGTGCCAGCAGTTTGACGCAGGGAGGGTCGCGACAGCCCCAGCATTTT. The rearrangement joins TRBV28 to TRBJ1-5; D might be TRBD1 (5 bases). The V gene lost 3 bases and the J gene lost 7 bases, with 19 bases spanning the gap. Per germline, CDR1 MDHEN and CDR2 SYDVKM. CDR3 length: 16 amino acids. Full variable domain (outside the CDR3, taken from reference TRBV28 and TRBJ1-5): DVKVTQSSRYLVKRTGEKVFLECVQDMDHENMFWYRQDPGLGLRLIYFSYDVKMKEKGDIPEGYSVSREKKERFSLILESASTNQTSMYLCASSLTQGGSRQPQHFGDGTRLSIL.